This entry lists 27 T cell receptor beta chains sequenced from one sample in a study of response to subunit inactivated influenza vaccine. TCRdb recomputed calls from the RT-PCR reads with MiXCR, one row per CDR3 protein. Of roughly 760,000 distinct CDR3 sequences in the sample, around 21% are singletons; the top ten hold more than 8.5%. Sequencing was performed on PBMCs from blood, taken approximately 5 days after vaccination. These receptors originate from a man between 45 and 60 years old who received an inactivated influenza vaccine.

V usage is TRBV4-2 and J usage is TRBJ2-7, with D perhaps TRBD1 (6 bases). V gave up 3 bases and J gave up 1 base, with 16 bases separating them. This CDR3 comprises 16 residues. Germline lookup yields CDR1 LGHNA and CDR2 YNFKEQ. The CDR3 sequence: CASSQEGTFGSYEQYF. CDR3 DNA sequence: TGTGCCAGCAGCCAGGAAGGGACATTTGGTTCCTACGAGCAGTACTTC.

This clonotype turned up a few times. The rearrangement links TRBV4-2 to TRBJ2-1; 13 bases are shared with TRBD2. Germline loops: CDR1 LGHNA, CDR2 YNFKEQ. V shed 4 bases, J shed 7 bases, and the junction held 10 bases outside the gene matches. CDR3 length equals 17 residues. CDR3 residues: CASSPTSGRAMGNEQFF. The CDR3 nucleotides are TGTGCCAGCAGCCCCACTAGCGGGAGGGCCATGGGTAATGAGCAGTTCTTC.

V usage is TRBV7-9 and J usage is TRBJ2-5, with D perhaps matching TRBD1 or TRBD2 (5 bases each). V was trimmed by 5 bases and J by 5 bases, leaving 21 bases between them. The CDR3 is 16 residues long. Germline V CDR1 and CDR2: SEHNR, FQNEAQ (reference sequence). The CDR3 reads CASSGLGVPKSETQYF. For the CDR3, the DNA is TGTGCCAGCAGCGGCCTGGGGGTCCCAAAATCCGAGACCCAGTACTTC.

The V call is TRBV12-3 or TRBV12-4, the J call TRBJ2-3, with 12 bases aligning to TRBD1. The CDR3 is 15 amino acids. Losses at the gene ends were 6 bases for V and 6 bases for J; bases not matched to a gene: 7. The CDR3 protein is CASSPGQGAADTQYF. The CDR3 DNA is TGTGCCAGCAGCCCGGGACAGGGGGCGGCGGATACGCAGTATTTT.

The J gene is TRBJ1-5, the V gene TRBV12-3 or TRBV12-4; the D is unclear. The CDR3 totals 15 residues. Trimming pared 0 bases from V and 7 bases from J, leaving 13 bases between. The CDR3 region has the DNA TGTGCCAGCAGTTTAGCGCTGGGTGACGGGCAGCCCCAGCATTTT. Translating it yields CASSLALGDGQPQHF.

This clonotype appeared a few times. The J gene is TRBJ2-7, the V gene TRBV24-1; 7 nucleotides line up with TRBD1. This CDR3 region has 14 residues. Germline V CDR1 and CDR2: KGHDR, SFDVKD. After removal of 4 bases from V and 2 bases from J, the junction contained 4 bases not matched to a gene. In nucleotides, the CDR3 is TGTGCCACCAGTGACAGGACAGGCCCCTACGAGCAGTACTTC. This codes for CATSDRTGPYEQYF.

This clonotype was recorded at least ten times. The genes are TRBV9 and TRBJ2-5; TRBD1 is a possible D gene (5 bases). Germline assignment: CDR1 SGDLS and CDR2 YYNGEE. The CDR3 consists of 14 residues. Trimming took off 0 bases at V and 3 bases at J, with 9 bases between the two ends. The CDR3 DNA is TGTGCCAGCAGCGTAGGGGGCAGGGAAGAGACCCAGTACTTC. Translating it yields CASSVGGREETQYF.

This clonotype has just a few counts. V is TRBV10-3 and J is TRBJ1-2; D not certain. V was clipped by 2 bases and J by 8 bases, with 15 bases between them. The CDR3 has 14 residues. Germline CDR1 and CDR2: ENHRY and SYGVKD. The CDR3 DNA is TGTGCCATCAGTGAGGCGGCGGCAGCGCAAGGCTACACCTTC. It specifies CAISEAAAAQGYTF.

The V and J genes are TRBV7-2 and TRBJ1-5, with a tentative D call TRBD1 (6 bases). This CDR3 is 15 amino acids long. V lost 5 bases to trimming and J lost 7 bases, with 18 bases between them. Per germline, CDR1 SGHTA and CDR2 FQGNSA. The CDR3 nucleotides are TGTGCCAGCAGCCCCGCGAGGGGGTTGGGGCAGCCCCAGCATTTT. Its protein is CASSPARGLGQPQHF.

This clonotype was picked up a small number of times. The rearrangement uses TRBV7-9 and TRBJ1-1, with D unclear. The V gene lost 5 bases and the J gene lost 1 base, with 14 bases spanning the gap. Germline assignment: CDR1 SEHNR and CDR2 FQNEAQ (reference sequence). This CDR3 spans 15 amino acids. DNA for the CDR3: TGTGCCAGCAGCGCCCCGGACCGAAGGAACACTGAAGCTTTCTTT. Its protein product is CASSAPDRRNTEAFF. Complete variable domain (other parts from reference TRBV7-9 and TRBJ1-1): DTGVSQNPRHKITKRGQNVTFRCDPISEHNRLYWYRQTLGQGPEFLTYFQNEAQLEKSRLLSDRFSAERPKGSFSTLEIQRTEQGDSAMYLCASSAPDRRNTEAFFGQGTRLTVV.

Ten or more counts support this clonotype. The gene calls are TRBV15 and TRBJ2-7; 10 bases agree with TRBD1. The V gene's germline CDR1 is LNHNV and CDR2 YYDKDF (reference sequence). The CDR3 has 15 amino acids. Trimming cost V 5 bases and J 6 bases; bases outside gene matches: 10. Written as DNA, the CDR3 is TGTGCCACCAGCTACGGTCCCGGGACAGGGGTCGAGCAGTACTTC. As protein: CATSYGPGTGVEQYF.

The chain links TRBV29-1 to TRBJ1-1; 7 nucleotides align to TRBD1. Germline CDR1 SQVTM, CDR2 ANQGSEA. This CDR3 contains 14 residues. Losses at the gene ends were 8 bases for V and 4 bases for J; bases not matched to a gene: 13. CDR3 sequence (DNA): TGCAGCTCAAGTCTGACAGGGCTGGGCACTGAAGCTTTCTTT. Translated: CSSSLTGLGTEAFF. The variable domain in full, completed from reference TRBV29-1 and TRBJ1-1, reads SAVISQKPSRDICQRGTSLTIQCQVDSQVTMMFWYRQQPGQSLTLIATANQGSEATYESGFVIDKFPISRPNLTFSTLTVSNMSPEDSSIYLCSSSLTGLGTEAFFGQGTRLTVV.

In its sample, this clonotype was seen a few times. The chain is built from TRBV12-3 or TRBV12-4 and TRBJ1-5, with D maybe TRBD1 (5 bases). V was shortened by 5 bases and J by 3 bases, with 11 bases between the two germline ends. The CDR3 extends over 14 amino acids. The CDR3 DNA reads as TGTGCCAGCAGTGACAGCGAGACCAATCAGCCCCAGCATTTT. The encoded protein is CASSDSETNQPQHF.

This clonotype was seen a handful of times. This sequence joins TRBV5-1 and TRBJ2-5, with D perhaps TRBD1 (6 bases). Trimming pared 3 bases from V and 1 base from J, leaving 10 bases between. This CDR3 has 14 residues. From germline, CDR1 is SGHRS and CDR2 YFSETQ. In nucleotides, the CDR3 is TGCGCCAGCAGCTCGGCAGGGGTCCAAGAGACCCAGTACTTC. Its protein is CASSSAGVQETQYF.

This clonotype was observed a single time. A single base separates this from a much larger clone, so it may be a read error. V gene TRBV10-3 combines with J gene TRBJ2-3; D is uncertain. The germline V and J ends were trimmed by 6 bases and 2 bases, with 6 bases remaining between them. The germline gives CDR1 ENHRY, CDR2 SYGVKD. The CDR3 loop spans 12 amino acids. The chain's CDR3 is CAIRGNTDTQYF. In DNA form, the CDR3 reads TGTGCCATCAGGGGGAACACAGATACGCAGTATTTT.

This clonotype has at least ten counts. Since a much larger clone is just one base distant, this may be a read error. The chain employs TRBV12-3 or TRBV12-4 and TRBJ2-1; D possibly matches TRBD1 or TRBD2 (5 bases each). Trimming left V 6 bases short and J 6 bases short, with 15 bases between. This CDR3 spans 14 amino acids. CDR3 bases: TGTGCCAGCAGACCGGGACGGAAGAGCAATGAGCAGTTCTTC. It codes for CASRPGRKSNEQFF.

This clonotype was observed a handful of times. J is TRBJ2-3 and V is TRBV20-1; 8 positions agree with TRBD2. Trimming cost V 4 bases and J 2 bases; bases outside gene matches: 11. This CDR3 comprises 16 residues. CDR1 is DFQATT and CDR2 is SNEGSKA in the germline V gene (reference sequence). CDR3 bases: TGCAGTGCTAACCCCATGACTAGCGCCGTCACAGATACGCAGTATTTT. Encoded protein: CSANPMTSAVTDTQYF.

This clonotype was observed a few times. The chain uses TRBV18 and TRBJ2-1, with 10 bases matching TRBD2. The CDR3 is 15 amino acids. Germline CDR1 and CDR2: KGHSH and LQKENI. With 4 bases clipped from V and 10 bases from J, the junction kept 10 bases outside the gene matches. The CDR3 nucleotides read TGTGCCAGCTCACTTCGTACTAGCGGGACCCGGGAGCAGTTCTTC. This gives the protein CASSLRTSGTREQFF.

This clonotype was seen at least ten times. The chain combines TRBV4-2 with TRBJ2-3, with TRBD2 matching over 7 bases. Trimming removed 1 base from V and 4 bases from J; junction bases left unmatched: 11. Germline loops: CDR1 LGHNA, CDR2 YNFKEQ. The CDR3 runs to 17 residues. CDR3 sequence reads: CASSQGNGGRLADTQYF. In nucleotides, the CDR3 is TGTGCCAGCAGCCAAGGGAACGGCGGGAGACTGGCAGATACGCAGTATTTT.

This clonotype was observed a few times. The chain carries TRBV5-6 and TRBJ2-4; D not certain. Per the germline V gene, CDR1 is SGHDT and CDR2 is YYEEEE. There are 13 residues in the CDR3. Deletions cut 1 base from V and 8 bases from J, with 10 bases between. DNA of the CDR3: TGTGCCAGCAGCTTGATCCACGGAGACATTCAGTACTTC. It is translated as CASSLIHGDIQYF.

The CDR3 sequence is CASSPRGGVAEQFF. CDR3 sequence (DNA): TGTGCCAGCAGCCCCCGTGGGGGGGTGGCTGAGCAGTTCTTC. This rearrangement joins TRBV11-3 to TRBJ2-1; 7 bases are a match to TRBD2. The CDR3 totals 14 residues. Germline CDR1 SGHNT, CDR2 YENEEA. Trimming cost V 5 bases and J 9 bases; bases outside gene matches: 10.

The chain joins TRBV28 to TRBJ2-7; the match to TRBD2 covers 14 bases. V shed 6 bases, J shed 5 bases, and the junction held 9 bases outside the gene matches. CDR3 length: 16 residues. The germline V gene has CDR1 MDHEN and CDR2 SYDVKM. CDR3 residues: CASSPPGLAGVHEQYF. The CDR3 DNA sequence: TGTGCCAGCAGCCCCCCGGGACTAGCGGGAGTCCACGAGCAGTACTTC.

J is TRBJ1-6 and V is TRBV11-2; 7 nucleotides agree with TRBD1. CDR3 length equals 15 residues. Looked up from germline, CDR1 is SGHAT and CDR2 is FQNNGV. Trimming took 6 bases from V and 6 from J; bases not matched to a gene: 8. The chain's CDR3 is CASRRETGSNSPLHF. The CDR3 nucleotides read TGTGCCAGCAGAAGAGAGACAGGGAGTAATTCACCCCTCCACTTT. The full variable domain, with the rest looked up from reference TRBV11-2 and TRBJ1-6, is EAGVAQSPRYKIIEKRQSVAFWCNPISGHATLYWYQQILGQGPKLLIQFQNNGVVDDSQLPKDRFSAERLKGVDSTLKIQPAKLEDSAVYLCASRRETGSNSPLHFGNGTRLTVT.

This clonotype has just a few counts. The chain has TRBV20-1 and TRBJ2-3; TRBD1 matches at 11 bases. V was pared by 2 bases and J by 4 bases, with 8 bases of the junction left unmatched. CDR1 and CDR2 from the germline V gene are DFQATT and SNEGSKA (reference sequence). CDR3 size: 16 residues. CDR3 DNA: TGCAGTGCTAGAAATCCGGGACAGGGGGTTCCAGATACGCAGTATTTT. Its protein is CSARNPGQGVPDTQYF.

This clonotype came up many times. CDR3 nucleotide sequence: TGCAGCGCTCGGGACGGGAATGAAAAACTGTTTTTT. Translating it yields CSARDGNEKLFF. The chain uses TRBV29-1 and TRBJ1-4; maybe TRBD1 (5 bases). The V and J ends lost 7 bases and 5 bases respectively, with 11 bases between them. CDR1 is SQVTM and CDR2 is ANQGSEA in the germline V gene. The CDR3 spans 12 residues.

J is TRBJ1-1 and V is TRBV12-3 or TRBV12-4, with 8 bases aligning to TRBD1. Trimming cost V 1 base and J 1 base; bases outside gene matches: 8. There are 17 residues in the CDR3. CDR3 protein: CASSLEVGQGGNTEAFF. For the CDR3, the DNA is TGTGCCAGCAGTTTAGAGGTAGGACAGGGAGGGAACACTGAAGCTTTCTTT.

The DNA of the CDR3 is TGCGCCAGCACCCCCCCGGGAAGACGTCCCACAGATACGCAGTATTTT. This sequence encodes CASTPPGRRPTDTQYF. The J gene is TRBJ2-3, the V gene TRBV5-1; possibly TRBD2 for D (5 bases). Trimming removed 6 bases at V and 2 bases at J, with 19 bases between. This CDR3 region has 16 residues. In germline, CDR1 is SGHRS, CDR2 YFSETQ.